These 16 T cell receptor beta chains share one sample of origin, sequenced in a study of memory CD4+ T cells and cytomegalovirus serostatus. Clones were sequenced by immunoSEQ multiplex PCR, and TCRdb holds only the in-frame ones, with some missing. The table includes just over 40,000 clones, about 76% detected once. The sort gate was single viable CD3+CD4+CD8-CD45RO+ cells for memory CD4+ T cells. Sample: memory CD4+ T cells from blood. The origin of the receptors is an adult in good health and CMV-seronegative.

This clone was found once. This chain joins TRBV10-3 and TRBJ1-1; 10 positions match TRBD1. The CDR3 sequence is 15 residues long. V dropped 6 bases and J dropped 1; count of bases not matched to a gene: 5. Germline V gives CDR1 ENHRY, CDR2 SYGVKD. This chain's CDR3 is CAIRGQGNTNTEAFF. CDR3 in DNA: TGTGCCATCAGGGGACAGGGGAACACGAACACTGAAGCTTTCTTT.

In DNA form, the CDR3 reads TGCGCCAGCAGCTTCCGAGGGGGGGGCTTATCGGAAGAGACCCAGTACTTC. Protein: CASSFRGGGLSEETQYF. The chain joins TRBV5-1 to TRBJ2-5; TRBD2 is a possible D gene (7 bases). V was trimmed by 2 bases and J by 3 bases, leaving 20 bases between them. Germline CDR1 reads SGHRS; CDR2 reads YFSETQ. The CDR3 is 17 residues long.

The genes are TRBV19 and TRBJ2-1; 10 bases are shared with TRBD1. The CDR3 has 14 residues. V trimming: 9 bases; J trimming: 8 bases; junction bases outside the gene matches: 10. Per the germline V gene, CDR1 is LNHDA and CDR2 is SQIVND (reference sequence). CDR3 DNA: TGTGCCAGCGTCGACAGGGGGCCACAGGATGAGCAGTTCTTC. Translated: CASVDRGPQDEQFF. Together with reference TRBV19 and TRBJ2-1, the CDR3 gives the full variable domain: DGGITQSPKYLFRKEGQNVTLSCEQNLNHDAMYWYRQDPGQGLRLIYYSQIVNDFQKGDIAEGYSVSREKKESFPLTVTSAQKNPTAFYLCASVDRGPQDEQFFGPGTRLTVL.

The gene calls are TRBV5-5 and TRBJ1-5; D is ambiguous. Trimming removed 4 bases at V and 9 bases at J, with 11 bases between. CDR1 and CDR2 (germline): SGHKS, YYEKEE (reference sequence). This CDR3 region has 12 residues. CDR3 sequence (DNA): TGTGCCAGCAGCCCTGCGAGACCGCCCCAGCATTTT. This codes for CASSPARPPQHF.

This clone was seen only a few times. The chain links TRBV19 to TRBJ1-6, with D perhaps matching TRBD1 (6 bases). The germline gives CDR1 LNHDA, CDR2 SQIVND (reference sequence). This CDR3 spans 14 amino acids. Trimming removed 10 bases at V and 10 bases at J, with 20 bases between. CDR3 nucleotides: TGTGCCACTTCGAGGGGGGATTTTAGGTCACCCCTCCACTTT. It specifies CATSRGDFRSPLHF. Supplemented by reference TRBV19 and TRBJ1-6, the full variable domain reads DGGITQSPKYLFRKEGQNVTLSCEQNLNHDAMYWYRQDPGQGLRLIYYSQIVNDFQKGDIAEGYSVSREKKESFPLTVTSAQKNPTAFYLCATSRGDFRSPLHFGNGTRLTVT.

The gene calls are TRBV7-2 and TRBJ1-1; no definite D call. CDR3 length: 10 amino acids. Germline lookup yields CDR1 SGHTA and CDR2 FQGNSA. Trimming took 3 bases from V and 6 from J, leaving 2 bases between them. Here the CDR3 DNA reads TGTGCCAGCAGCTTTTCTGAAGCTTTCTTT. This translates into CASSFSEAFF.

The DNA for the CDR3 is TGCAGCGTTAGGGGGTTGAGTGGCTACACCTTC. It specifies CSVRGLSGYTF. The rearrangement uses TRBV29-1 and TRBJ1-2; a weak D match, TRBD1 (6 bases). V lost 5 bases to trimming and J lost 7 bases, with 11 bases between them. The germline CDR1 and CDR2 sequences are SQVTM and ANQGSEA. The CDR3 sequence is 11 residues long.

The rearrangement joins TRBV9 to TRBJ1-1; perhaps TRBD1 as D (6 bases). The CDR3 totals 14 residues. V shed 3 bases and J shed 1 base, with 10 bases lying between them. Germline CDR1 and CDR2: SGDLS and YYNGEE. The CDR3 DNA follows: TGTGCCAGCAGCGCGGACAGCTGGAACACTGAAGCTTTCTTT. This gives the protein CASSADSWNTEAFF.

The chain joins TRBV6-5 to TRBJ2-2, with D uncertain. CDR3 size: 12 residues. Trimming left V 9 bases short and J 6 bases short, with 11 bases between. The germline CDR1 and CDR2 sequences are MNHEY and SVGAGI. The CDR3 region is CASGRKAGELFF. Written as DNA, the CDR3 is TGTGCCAGTGGGCGAAAGGCCGGGGAGCTGTTTTTT.

The chain joins TRBV25-1 to TRBJ1-5; TRBD1 aligns across 10 bases. CDR3 length: 15 residues. Germline CDR1 reads MGHDK; CDR2 reads SYGVNS. Unmatched junction bases numbered 6, after V lost 8 bases and J lost 2 bases. CDR3 protein: CASWDRGIGNQPQHF. CDR3 nucleotide sequence: TGTGCCAGCTGGGACAGGGGAATCGGCAATCAGCCCCAGCATTTT.

The chain combines TRBV5-6 with TRBJ2-5; D is uncertain. The CDR3 loop spans 13 amino acids. Between the trimmed V and J ends, which lost 1 base and 5 bases, there was a span of 9 bases. The germline CDR1 and CDR2 sequences are SGHDT and YYEEEE. CDR3 sequence reads: CASSLLGRETQYF. CDR3 in DNA: TGTGCCAGCAGCTTGCTAGGGCGGGAGACCCAGTACTTC.

The chain carries TRBV5-6 and TRBJ2-1; D perhaps matches TRBD1 (5 bases). The CDR3 extends over 15 amino acids. Trimming removed 0 bases at V and 3 bases at J, with 10 bases between. Per germline, CDR1 SGHDT and CDR2 YYEEEE. In DNA form, the CDR3 reads TGTGCCAGCAGCTTGGGGGGCAACGTCTACAATGAGCAGTTCTTC. This sequence encodes CASSLGGNVYNEQFF.

This clone was counted a single time. The CDR3 loop is CASSRVPQGGSPLHF. CDR3 in DNA: TGCGCCAGCAGCCGGGTCCCTCAAGGGGGTTCACCCCTCCACTTT. The V gene is TRBV5-1, the J gene TRBJ1-6, with D possibly being TRBD1 (6 bases). CDR3 size: 15 residues. V lost 4 bases and J lost 9, with 17 bases in between. Germline V lookup: CDR1 SGHRS, CDR2 YFSETQ.

The gene calls are TRBV7-6 and TRBJ2-3; 7 nucleotides match TRBD2. Germline V gene data show CDR1 as SGHVS and CDR2 as FNYEAQ. This CDR3 contains 13 residues. The J segment lost 4 bases and the V segment lost 5 bases, leaving 3 bases of the junction unmatched. CDR3 residues: CASSLTSADTQYF. The CDR3 nucleotides read TGTGCCAGCAGCCTAACTAGCGCAGATACGCAGTATTTT.

V and J are TRBV5-1 and TRBJ2-2; possible D gene TRBD1, 5 bases. This CDR3 spans 15 amino acids. The ends were cut back, 4 bases at V and 2 bases at J, with 12 bases in the middle. CDR1 is SGHRS and CDR2 is YFSETQ in the germline V gene. CDR3 nucleotides: TGCGCCAGCAGCCCCTCGACAGCAAACACCGGGGAGCTGTTTTTT. Translation: CASSPSTANTGELFF.

The genes are TRBV7-2 and TRBJ2-1; D might be TRBD2 (6 bases). Between the trimmed V and J ends, which lost 1 base and 9 bases, there was a span of 10 bases. The CDR3 has 13 amino acids. Germline V lookup: CDR1 SGHTA, CDR2 FQGNSA. The CDR3 DNA follows: TGTGCCAGCAGCTTAGAGGAGGGGACTGAGCAGTTCTTC. Translating it yields CASSLEEGTEQFF. The full variable domain, in which reference TRBV7-2 and TRBJ2-1 provide the parts outside the CDR3, is GAGVSQSPSNKVTEKGKDVELRCDPISGHTALYWYRQSLGQGLEFLIYFQGNSAPDKSGLPSDRFSAERTGGSVSTLTIQRTQQEDSAVYLCASSLEEGTEQFFGPGTRLTVL.